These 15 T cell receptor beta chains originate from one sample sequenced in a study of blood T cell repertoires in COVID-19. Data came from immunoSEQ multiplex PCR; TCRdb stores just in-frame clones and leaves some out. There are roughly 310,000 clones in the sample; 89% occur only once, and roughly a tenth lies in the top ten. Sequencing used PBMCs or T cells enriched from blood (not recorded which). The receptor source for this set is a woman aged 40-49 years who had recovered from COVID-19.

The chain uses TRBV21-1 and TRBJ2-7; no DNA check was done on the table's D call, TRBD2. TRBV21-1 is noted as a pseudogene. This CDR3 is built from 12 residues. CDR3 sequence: CARSGGAYEQYF. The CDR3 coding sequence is TGTGCCAGGTCCGGGGGGGCCTACGAGCAGTACTTC.

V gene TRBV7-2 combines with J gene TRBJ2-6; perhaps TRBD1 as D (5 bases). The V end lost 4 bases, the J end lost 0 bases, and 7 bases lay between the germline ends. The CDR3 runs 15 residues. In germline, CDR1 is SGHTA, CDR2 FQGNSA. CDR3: CASSSRVSGANVLTF. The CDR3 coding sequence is TGTGCCAGCAGCTCCAGGGTCTCTGGGGCCAACGTCCTGACTTTC.

CDR3 sequence: CATSETGSNEQFF. Here the CDR3 DNA reads TGTGCCACCAGCGAGACAGGGAGCAATGAGCAGTTCTTC. This chain uses TRBV15 with TRBJ2-1, with TRBD1 matching 7 bases. V was clipped by 5 bases and J by 6 bases; unmatched bases: 4. This CDR3 region has 13 residues. Germline V gene data show CDR1 as LNHNV and CDR2 as YYDKDF (reference sequence).

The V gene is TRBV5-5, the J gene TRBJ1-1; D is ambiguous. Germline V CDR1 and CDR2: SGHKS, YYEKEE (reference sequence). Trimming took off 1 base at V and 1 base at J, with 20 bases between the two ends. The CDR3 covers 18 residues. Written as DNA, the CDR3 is TGTGCCAGCAGCTTGTACGATTCTTGGGCCCCCGAGAACACTGAAGCTTTCTTT. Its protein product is CASSLYDSWAPENTEAFF.

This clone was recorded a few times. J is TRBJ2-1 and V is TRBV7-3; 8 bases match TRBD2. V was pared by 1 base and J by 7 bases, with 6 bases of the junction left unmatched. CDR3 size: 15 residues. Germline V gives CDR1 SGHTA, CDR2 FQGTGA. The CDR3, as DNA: TGTGCCAGCAGCTTAAATAGCGGGGCACGGAATGAGCAGTTCTTC. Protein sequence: CASSLNSGARNEQFF.

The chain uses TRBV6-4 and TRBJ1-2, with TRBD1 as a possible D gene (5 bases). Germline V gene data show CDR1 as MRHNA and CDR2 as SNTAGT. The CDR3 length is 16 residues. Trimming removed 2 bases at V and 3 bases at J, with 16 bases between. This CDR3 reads CASSDKETESYYGYTF. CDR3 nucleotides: TGTGCCAGCAGTGACAAGGAGACAGAATCTTACTATGGCTACACCTTC.

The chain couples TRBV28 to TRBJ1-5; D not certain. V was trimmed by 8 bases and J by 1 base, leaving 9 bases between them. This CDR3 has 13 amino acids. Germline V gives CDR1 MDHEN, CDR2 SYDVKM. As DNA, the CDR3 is TGTGCCAGCTCCTCGGGGAGCAATCAGCCCCAGCATTTT. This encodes CASSSGSNQPQHF.

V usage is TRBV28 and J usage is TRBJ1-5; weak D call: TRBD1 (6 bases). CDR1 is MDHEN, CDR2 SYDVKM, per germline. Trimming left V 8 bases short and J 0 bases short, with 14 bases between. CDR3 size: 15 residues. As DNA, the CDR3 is TGTGCCAGCCGACAGGCCCTATATAGCAATCAGCCCCAGCATTTT. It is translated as CASRQALYSNQPQHF.

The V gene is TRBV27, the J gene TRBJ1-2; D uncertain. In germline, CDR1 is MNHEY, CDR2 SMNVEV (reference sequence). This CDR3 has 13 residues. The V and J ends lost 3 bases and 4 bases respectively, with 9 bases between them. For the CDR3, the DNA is TGTGCCAGCAGTTTGAGCCCCGTCTATGGCTACACCTTC. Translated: CASSLSPVYGYTF.

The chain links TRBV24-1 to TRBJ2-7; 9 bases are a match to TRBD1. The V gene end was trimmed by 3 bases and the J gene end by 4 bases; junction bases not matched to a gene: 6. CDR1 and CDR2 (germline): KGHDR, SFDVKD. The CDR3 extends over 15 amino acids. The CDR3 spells CATSDRGQGGYEQYF. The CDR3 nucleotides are TGTGCCACCAGTGATCGGGGACAGGGCGGTTACGAGCAGTACTTC.

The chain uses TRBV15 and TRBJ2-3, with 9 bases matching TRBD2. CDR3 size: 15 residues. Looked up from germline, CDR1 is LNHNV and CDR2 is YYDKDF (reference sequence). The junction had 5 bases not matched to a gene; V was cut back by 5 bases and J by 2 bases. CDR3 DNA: TGTGCCACCAGCGGCGCGGGGGGGGTCACAGATACGCAGTATTTT. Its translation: CATSGAGGVTDTQYF.

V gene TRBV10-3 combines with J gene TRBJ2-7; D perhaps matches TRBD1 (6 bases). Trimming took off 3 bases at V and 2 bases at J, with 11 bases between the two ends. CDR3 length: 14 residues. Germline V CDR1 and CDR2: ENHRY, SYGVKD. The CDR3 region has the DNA TGTGCCATCAGTGATTTTGGGGGCACCTACGAGCAGTACTTC. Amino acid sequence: CAISDFGGTYEQYF.

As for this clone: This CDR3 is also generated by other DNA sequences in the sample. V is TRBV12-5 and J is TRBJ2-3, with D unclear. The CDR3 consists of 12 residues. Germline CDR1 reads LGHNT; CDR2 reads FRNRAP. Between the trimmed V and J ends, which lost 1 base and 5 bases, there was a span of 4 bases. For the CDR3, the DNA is TGTGCTAGTGGTTTGGAGCGAGATACGCAGTATTTT. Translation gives CASGLERDTQYF. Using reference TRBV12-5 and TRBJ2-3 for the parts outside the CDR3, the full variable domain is DARVTQTPRHKVTEMGQEVTMRCQPILGHNTVFWYRQTMMQGLELLAYFRNRAPLDDSGMPKDRFSAEMPDATLATLKIQPSEPRDSAVYFCASGLERDTQYFGPGTRLTVL.

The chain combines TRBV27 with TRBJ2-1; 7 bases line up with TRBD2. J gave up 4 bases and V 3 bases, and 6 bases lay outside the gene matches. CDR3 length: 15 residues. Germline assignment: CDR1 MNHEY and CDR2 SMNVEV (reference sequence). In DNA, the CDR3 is TGTGCCAGCAGTTTGTGGGAGGGCCGGTACAATGAGCAGTTCTTC. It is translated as CASSLWEGRYNEQFF.

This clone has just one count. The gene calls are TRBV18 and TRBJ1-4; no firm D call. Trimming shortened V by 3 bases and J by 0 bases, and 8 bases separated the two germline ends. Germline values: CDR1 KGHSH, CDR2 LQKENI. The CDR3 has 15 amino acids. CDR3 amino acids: CASSPYEATNEKLFF. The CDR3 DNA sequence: TGTGCCAGCTCACCGTACGAGGCAACTAATGAAAAACTGTTTTTT.